The TCR beta chain described here comes from a study of T cells in women clearing cervical HPV infection. Study conclusions and caveats: CIN3+ cases had significantly higher TCR repertoire richness than controls, but evenness did not differ.

The method was immunoSEQ multiplex PCR; TCRdb's version includes in-frame clones alone and lacks a portion of them. The sample data list 15,000 to 20,000 clones. Deletions cut 4 bases from V and 4 bases from J, with 10 bases between. Germline-derived CDR1 and CDR2 are SQVTM and ANQGSEA. The CDR3 runs 13 residues. On this clone: Its target is unknown. The read terminates 3 residues ahead of where the CDR3 ends, so the germline J gene completes it.

The chain has TRBV29-1 and TRBJ1-4; D remains ambiguous. Sequenced material: blood buffy coat. This receptor was identified in a woman aged 18-69 years with a cervical HPV16 infection that either progressed to CIN3+ or cleared (not recorded which). CDR3 DNA, as far as it was read: TGCAGCGTTGGTACTCGGGTTAATGAAAAA. Translation: CSVGTRVNEK. The CDR3 reads in full as CSVGTRVNEKLFF. Looking up the rest from reference TRBV29-1 and TRBJ1-4 gives the full variable domain: SAVISQKPSRDICQRGTSLTIQCQVDSQVTMMFWYRQQPGQSLTLIATANQGSEATYESGFVIDKFPISRPNLTFSTLTVSNMSPEDSSIYLCSVGTRVNEKLFFGSGTQLSVL.